The clone carrying this T cell receptor beta chain was picked up many times. The antigen is not known. The data were obtained in a study of prognosis after radiotherapy for stage I lung cancer. Study outcomes and limitations: A difference in TRBV and TRBJ gene usage was reportedly seen between patients with and without metastases.

Two-round multiplex PCR, the amplification method, yielded TCR beta CDR3 from genomic DNA. Primers specific to each TRBV and TRBJ gene were used in first-round PCR. TCRdb passed the multiplex PCR reads through MiXCR, listing each CDR3 protein once. The data contain tens of thousands of distinct CDR3 sequences, approximately 44% of them singletons. Peripheral venous blood was drawn in approximately 5.7-milliliter volumes, with a draw taken at each of two separate time points. This CDR3 contains 12 residues. Germline lookup yields CDR1 GTSNPN and CDR2 SVGIG (reference sequence). With 0 bases removed from V and 3 bases from J, the gap between germline ends came to 5 bases.

This material consisted of PBMCs, taken before or after stereotactic body radiation therapy (not recorded which). The rearrangement uses TRBV30 and TRBJ2-5; perhaps TRBD2 as D (5 bases). The clonotype comes from a donor over 45 with non-small cell lung cancer. The CDR3 region is CAWSVLEETQYF. CDR3 nucleotides: TGTGCCTGGAGTGTACTAGAAGAGACCCAGTACTTC. The variable domain in full, with the rest retrieved from reference TRBV30 and TRBJ2-5, is SQTIHQWPATLVQPVGSPLSLECTVEGTSNPNLYWYRQAAGRGLQLLFYSVGIGQISSEVPQNLSASRPQDRQFILSSKKLLLSDSGFYLCAWSVLEETQYFGPGTRLLVL.